These 16 T cell receptor beta chains came from one sample sequenced in a study of control samples from healthy donors and cancer patients. Clones were sequenced by immunoSEQ multiplex PCR, and TCRdb holds only the in-frame ones, with some missing. The data contain over 150,000 clones, roughly 95% of them seen just once; the ten biggest clones take up over 0.9%. The sample was blood. The receptors here all came from a woman in her thirties in good health.

V and J are TRBV29-1 and TRBJ1-2; 7 nucleotides line up with TRBD1. Germline V CDR1 and CDR2: SQVTM, ANQGSEA. The CDR3 extends over 16 amino acids. With 3 bases clipped from V and 2 bases from J, the junction kept 12 bases outside the gene matches. CDR3 bases: TGCAGCGTTGACCGCGCCCAACCGGGACAGAACTATGGCTACACCTTC. Translating it yields CSVDRAQPGQNYGYTF. Full variable domain (remainder filled in from reference TRBV29-1 and TRBJ1-2): SAVISQKPSRDICQRGTSLTIQCQVDSQVTMMFWYRQQPGQSLTLIATANQGSEATYESGFVIDKFPISRPNLTFSTLTVSNMSPEDSSIYLCSVDRAQPGQNYGYTFGSGTRLTVV.

CDR3 in amino acids: CASSLVPDRLFYEQYF. The DNA of the CDR3 is TGCGCCAGCAGCTTGGTTCCGGACAGACTATTCTACGAGCAGTACTTC. V and J are TRBV5-1 and TRBJ2-7, with D tentatively TRBD1 (6 bases). The CDR3 runs 16 residues. V gave up 0 bases and J gave up 3 bases, with 16 bases separating them. Germline-derived CDR1 and CDR2 are SGHRS and YFSETQ.

The chain joins TRBV2 to TRBJ2-3; D perhaps matches TRBD2 (5 bases). Germline lookup yields CDR1 SNHLY and CDR2 FYNNEI. Trimming removed 8 bases from V and 2 bases from J, with 17 bases in between. The CDR3 covers 15 residues. The CDR3 here is CASRGLGPITDTQYF. For the CDR3, the DNA is TGTGCCAGCCGAGGACTTGGACCGATCACAGATACGCAGTATTTT.

The chain carries TRBV24-1 and TRBJ2-1, with TRBD2 identical over 9 bases. The V gene's germline CDR1 is KGHDR and CDR2 SFDVKD. This CDR3 has 15 residues. The V gene end was trimmed by 4 bases and the J gene end by 5 bases; junction bases not matched to a gene: 5. Here the CDR3 reads CATSDLAGANNEQFF. The CDR3 DNA reads TGTGCCACCAGTGACTTAGCGGGAGCTAACAATGAGCAGTTCTTC.

The rearrangement links TRBV28 to TRBJ2-3; possible D gene TRBD2, 7 bases. CDR1 is MDHEN, CDR2 SYDVKM, per germline. CDR3 size: 14 residues. The V gene lost 2 bases and the J gene lost 6 bases, with 12 bases spanning the gap. CDR3 sequence reads: CASSLPGGADTQYF. In nucleotides, the CDR3 is TGTGCCAGCAGTTTACCGGGGGGCGCGGATACGCAGTATTTT. The full variable domain, completed using reference TRBV28 and TRBJ2-3, is DVKVTQSSRYLVKRTGEKVFLECVQDMDHENMFWYRQDPGLGLRLIYFSYDVKMKEKGDIPEGYSVSREKKERFSLILESASTNQTSMYLCASSLPGGADTQYFGPGTRLTVL.

The chain has TRBV6-5 and TRBJ2-3; D may be TRBD2 (5 bases). Germline CDR1 and CDR2: MNHEY and SVGAGI. Trimming pared 8 bases from V and 0 bases from J, leaving 12 bases between. The CDR3 length is 14 residues. CDR3 sequence (DNA): TGTGCCAGCGCTCAGGACTGGAGCACAGATACGCAGTATTTT. Protein sequence: CASAQDWSTDTQYF.

The gene calls are TRBV2 and TRBJ1-1; TRBD1 is a possible D gene (5 bases). Trimming pared 7 bases from V and 3 bases from J, leaving 24 bases between. Per the germline V gene, CDR1 is SNHLY and CDR2 is FYNNEI. The CDR3 is 17 residues long. As DNA, the CDR3 is TGTGCCAGCAAAGGGAGCAGGGAGGCTCGTTCCGACACTGAAGCTTTCTTT. It specifies CASKGSREARSDTEAFF.

This chain links TRBV29-1 with TRBJ1-1, with D unresolved. The V gene lost 3 bases and the J gene lost 5 bases, with 13 bases spanning the gap. The CDR3 extends over 13 amino acids. CDR1 SQVTM and CDR2 ANQGSEA come from the germline V gene. CDR3 coding DNA: TGCAGCGTTGATTTTGGACGGCGAACTGAAGCTTTCTTT. This translates into CSVDFGRRTEAFF.

The genes are TRBV19 and TRBJ1-6; 7 nucleotides agree with TRBD1. CDR1 and CDR2 from the germline V gene are LNHDA and SQIVND (reference sequence). After removal of 0 bases from V and 10 bases from J, the junction contained 12 bases not matched to a gene. This CDR3 is 17 amino acids long. The CDR3 reads CASSIDRATGYGSPLHF. CDR3 nucleotides: TGTGCCAGTAGTATAGATAGGGCGACAGGGTACGGATCACCCCTCCACTTT.

This clone was seen more than once but under ten times. The chain uses TRBV27 and TRBJ1-2, with D possibly TRBD1 on 6 matching bases. The CDR3 runs to 16 residues. Germline assignment: CDR1 MNHEY and CDR2 SMNVEV (reference sequence). Trimming removed 5 bases from V and 4 bases from J, with 20 bases in between. CDR3 protein: CASSRSRPGDFYGYTF. The CDR3 bases are TGTGCCAGCAGTCGTAGTAGGCCAGGGGACTTCTATGGCTACACCTTC.

A single count supports this clone. The chain joins TRBV5-4 to TRBJ2-7; the match to TRBD1 covers 9 bases. This CDR3 comprises 14 residues. Germline V CDR1 and CDR2: SGHNT, YYREEE (reference sequence). The J segment lost 5 bases and the V segment lost 0 bases, leaving 3 bases of the junction unmatched. As DNA, the CDR3 is TGTGCCAGCAGCTTGGGGGGACAGGGCCACGAGCAGTACTTC. Protein product: CASSLGGQGHEQYF. The full variable domain, completed using reference TRBV5-4 and TRBJ2-7, is ETGVTQSPTHLIKTRGQQVTLRCSSQSGHNTVSWYQQALGQGPQFIFQYYREEENGRGNFPPRFSGLQFPNYSSELNVNALELDDSALYLCASSLGGQGHEQYFGPGTRLTVT.

The rearrangement uses TRBV20-1 and TRBJ1-1; D not resolved. There are 11 residues in the CDR3. The germline V gene has CDR1 DFQATT and CDR2 SNEGSKA (reference sequence). Deletions cut 3 bases from V and 3 bases from J, with 5 bases between. DNA of the CDR3: TGCAGTGCTAGTGTCGACACTGAAGCTTTCTTT. Its translation: CSASVDTEAFF.

The chain is built from TRBV24-1 and TRBJ1-2; no definite D call. Germline lookup yields CDR1 KGHDR and CDR2 SFDVKD. Trimming stripped 1 base from V and 5 bases from J, with 7 bases between. The CDR3 has 13 residues. The CDR3 region has the DNA TGTGCCACCAGTGATTTATCTTGGTATGGCTACACCTTC. Protein product: CATSDLSWYGYTF.

The chain links TRBV9 to TRBJ2-3; the match to TRBD1 covers 9 bases. This CDR3 spans 15 amino acids. V lost 2 bases to trimming and J lost 7 bases; unmatched junction nucleotides: 8. Germline values: CDR1 SGDLS, CDR2 YYNGEE. The CDR3 DNA sequence: TGTGCCAGCAGCGTGTGGGGGACAGGGCTTAATACGCAGTATTTT. Residues: CASSVWGTGLNTQYF.

The chain uses TRBV18 and TRBJ1-1, with 9 positions matching TRBD1. V lost 5 bases to trimming and J lost 11 bases; unmatched junction nucleotides: 15. The CDR3 is 15 residues long. The germline CDR1 and CDR2 sequences are KGHSH and LQKENI. CDR3 nucleotides: TGTGCCAGCTCATCTGGACAGGGGTTCTCTTTAAACGCTTTCTTT. This gives the protein CASSSGQGFSLNAFF.

The chain carries TRBV6-1 and TRBJ2-5; 7 bases map to TRBD2. V gave up 1 base and J gave up 5 bases; unmatched junction bases: 7. Germline-derived CDR1 and CDR2 are MNHNS and SASEGT. This CDR3 region has 15 residues. In nucleotides, the CDR3 is TGTGCCAGCAGTGAAGTCCGCCGGGGAGGGGAGACCCAGTACTTC. Protein: CASSEVRRGGETQYF.